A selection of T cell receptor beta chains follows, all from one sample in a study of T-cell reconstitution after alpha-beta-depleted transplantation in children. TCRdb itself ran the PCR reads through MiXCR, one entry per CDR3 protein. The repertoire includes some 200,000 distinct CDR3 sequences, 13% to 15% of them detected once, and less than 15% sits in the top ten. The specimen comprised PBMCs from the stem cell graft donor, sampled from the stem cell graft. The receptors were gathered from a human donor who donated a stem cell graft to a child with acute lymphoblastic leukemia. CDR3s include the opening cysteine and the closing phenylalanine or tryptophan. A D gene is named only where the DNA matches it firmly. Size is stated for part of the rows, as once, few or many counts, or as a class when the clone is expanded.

CDR3: CASSFEGFYNEQFF
DNA: TGTGCCAGCAGCTTTGAGGGCTTCTACAATGAGCAGTTCTTC
D: NA
size: NA
J: TRBJ2-1
V: TRBV7-9

CDR3: CSAVGSTLGSYNEQFF
DNA: TGCAGTGCTGTAGGTTCAACCCTTGGCTCCTACAATGAGCAGTTCTTC
D: NA
size: many
J: TRBJ2-1
V: TRBV20-1

CDR3: CASSLAMEEQYF
DNA: TGCGCCAGCAGCTTGGCCATGGAGGAGCAGTACTTC
D: NA
size: many
J: TRBJ2-7
V: TRBV5-1

CDR3: CSVEEIANYGYTF
DNA: TGCAGCGTTGAAGAAATAGCTAACTATGGCTACACCTTC
D: NA
size: many
J: TRBJ1-2
V: TRBV29-1

CDR3: CASSTGTGFIYGYTF
DNA: TGTGCCAGCAGTACCGGGACAGGCTTCATCTATGGCTACACCTTC
D: TRBD1
size: many
J: TRBJ1-2
V: TRBV28

CDR3: CASSIDNYEQYF
DNA: TGCGCCAGCAGCATCGACAACTACGAGCAGTACTTC
D: NA
size: many
J: TRBJ2-7
V: TRBV5-1

CDR3: CASSPRGNLGEQYF
DNA: TGCGCCAGCAGCCCCCGCGGTAATTTGGGGGAGCAGTACTTC
D: NA
size: many
J: TRBJ2-7
V: TRBV4-1

CDR3: CASIPGLASHEQFF
DNA: TGTGCCAGCATCCCGGGACTAGCATCACATGAGCAGTTCTTC
D: TRBD2
size: many
J: TRBJ2-1
V: TRBV12-3/TRBV12-4

CDR3: CASSLFGPSPGTAANYGYTF
DNA: TGTGCCAGCAGCTTATTTGGGCCCAGCCCCGGGACAGCAGCTAACTATGGCTACACCTTC
D: TRBD1
size: many
J: TRBJ1-2
V: TRBV7-8

CDR3: CASSLTGTGRDTQYF
DNA: TGTGCCAGCAGTCTAACCGGGACAGGCCGAGATACGCAGTATTTT
D: TRBD1
size: many
J: TRBJ2-3
V: TRBV12-3/TRBV12-4

CDR3: CASSPLSGGGGSPLHF
DNA: TGTGCCAGCAGCCCTCTCTCAGGGGGCGGCGGTTCACCCCTCCACTTT
D: TRBD1
size: many
J: TRBJ1-6
V: TRBV6-1

CDR3: CSASSGSSYEQYF
DNA: TGCAGTGCTAGCAGCGGGAGTTCCTACGAGCAGTACTTC
D: TRBD2
size: many
J: TRBJ2-7
V: TRBV20-1

CDR3: CATLPGGGRTHGGELFF
DNA: TGTGCCACTCTCCCAGGGGGCGGGAGGACTCATGGCGGGGAGCTGTTTTTT
D: NA
size: many
J: TRBJ2-2
V: TRBV7-2

CDR3: CASSSPVSDVNSPLHF
DNA: TGTGCCAGCAGTTCCCCCGTCTCGGACGTCAATTCACCCCTCCACTTT
D: NA
size: many
J: TRBJ1-6
V: TRBV25-1